This passage covers 10 T cell receptor beta chains from one sample sequenced in a study of blood T cell repertoires in COVID-19. Here immunoSEQ multiplex PCR was the method, and the copy in TCRdb shows in-frame clones only, minus some. There are 120,000 or so clones in the sample; just over 85% occur only once, and around 4% lies in the top ten. Sequences were obtained from peripheral blood. These receptors were obtained from a man aged 35-49 years with acute or convalescent COVID-19.

The chain is built from TRBV6-5 and TRBJ2-7; weak D call: TRBD1 (6 bases). The V end lost 5 bases, the J end lost 2 bases, and 16 bases lay between the germline ends. There are 15 residues in the CDR3. The germline CDR1 and CDR2 sequences are MNHEY and SVGAGI. The CDR3 nucleotides read TGTGCCAGCAGTCCTACCGAGACAGGACCCTACGAGCAGTACTTC. Translating gives CASSPTETGPYEQYF.

The chain combines TRBV7-2 with TRBJ2-3; 7 bases are shared with TRBD1. Germline-derived CDR1 and CDR2 are SGHTA and FQGNSA. V gave up 5 bases and J gave up 7 bases; unmatched junction bases: 9. The CDR3 consists of 14 residues. CDR3 nucleotide sequence: TGTGCCAGCAGCCTGGGACAGTCGTCTTATACGCAGTATTTT. Residues: CASSLGQSSYTQYF.

The genes are TRBV11-2 and TRBJ1-1, with D tentatively TRBD1 (6 bases). Germline V gene data show CDR1 as SGHAT and CDR2 as FQNNGV. The CDR3 consists of 14 residues. V gave up 1 base and J gave up 5 bases, with 11 bases separating them. CDR3 sequence (DNA): TGTGCCAGCAGCTTAGGGGCAGGGGCGACTGAAGCTTTCTTT. Protein sequence: CASSLGAGATEAFF.

The chain couples TRBV6-5 to TRBJ2-1; a weak D match, TRBD1 (6 bases). Germline CDR1 is MNHEY and CDR2 is SVGAGI. Trimming pared 7 bases from V and 10 bases from J, leaving 14 bases between. This CDR3 is 12 amino acids long. The CDR3: CASTPADREQFF. Here the CDR3 DNA reads TGTGCCAGCACACCGGCGGACAGAGAGCAGTTCTTC.

The CDR3 coding sequence is TGTGCCAGTTACAGGGCAGAGAACACTGAAGCTTTCTTT. It encodes CASYRAENTEAFF. The chain couples TRBV6-5 to TRBJ1-1, with D possibly TRBD1 on 6 matching bases. This CDR3 contains 13 residues. The V end lost 9 bases, the J end lost 1 base, and 12 bases lay between the germline ends. The germline V gene encodes CDR1 MNHEY and CDR2 SVGAGI.

The chain uses TRBV7-6 and TRBJ1-4; 9 positions agree with TRBD1. Germline CDR1 is SGHVS and CDR2 is FNYEAQ. The length of the CDR3 is 15 residues. V shed 4 bases, J shed 5 bases, and the junction held 5 bases outside the gene matches. CDR3 loop: CASSSPTGGNEKLFF. The DNA for the CDR3 is TGTGCCAGCAGCTCACCGACAGGGGGGAATGAAAAACTGTTTTTT.

The rearrangement uses TRBV7-3 and TRBJ1-5; a weak D match, TRBD1 (5 bases). V lost 1 base and J 4 bases, leaving 11 bases between the germline ends. CDR3 length: 15 residues. Germline CDR1 and CDR2: SGHTA and FQGTGA. The DNA for the CDR3 is TGTGCCAGCAGCTTAAACGCAGGGTCAAATCAGCCCCAGCATTTT. Translating gives CASSLNAGSNQPQHF.

The chain is built from TRBV9 and TRBJ1-5; 10 bases fit TRBD1. Germline values: CDR1 SGDLS, CDR2 YYNGEE. There are 14 residues in the CDR3. The J segment lost 6 bases and the V segment lost 10 bases, leaving 10 bases of the junction unmatched. CDR3 coding DNA: TGTGCCCCCGGGGGACAGGGGCGGACTCAGCCCCAGCATTTT. This translates into CAPGGQGRTQPQHF.

CDR3 nucleotide sequence: TGCGCCAGCAGCTTTAGCGGGGGGCCCTTTAACAATGAGCAGTTCTTC. Translating it yields CASSFSGGPFNNEQFF. This chain joins TRBV5-1 and TRBJ2-1, with 10 bases that match TRBD2. The V and J ends lost 2 bases and 5 bases, in that order; junction bases with no gene match: 7. The CDR3 is made up of 16 amino acids. Germline-derived CDR1 and CDR2 are SGHRS and YFSETQ.

V and J are TRBV11-2 and TRBJ1-1; 8 bases are a match to TRBD1. The CDR3 contains 15 residues. V shed 0 bases, J shed 4 bases, and the junction held 4 bases outside the gene matches. Germline CDR1 SGHAT, CDR2 FQNNGV. The CDR3 sequence: CASSLDTTGGTEAFF. In nucleotides, the CDR3 is TGTGCCAGCAGCTTAGATACCACAGGGGGCACTGAAGCTTTCTTT.